Each of the 3 T cell receptor beta chains below was sequenced from the same sample in a study of OX40 agonist ivuxolimab in advanced cancers. Sequencing was performed with immunoSEQ multiplex PCR; in TCRdb, only in-frame clones are kept and a portion is missing. The data show some 39,000 clones, around 87% seen once. The sample in question was CD4+ or CD8+ T cells sorted from blood, obtained in a trial of the OX40 agonist ivuxolimab. The receptors originated from an adult with an advanced solid tumor such as melanoma, head and neck, liver or kidney cancer.

V gene TRBV29-1 combines with J gene TRBJ1-2; unclear D gene. This CDR3 has 13 residues. V was trimmed by 7 bases and J by 7 bases, leaving 19 bases between them. In germline, CDR1 is SQVTM, CDR2 ANQGSEA. CDR3 in amino acids: CSARPDDRVGYTF. In DNA, the CDR3 is TGCAGCGCAAGACCGGACGATCGGGTTGGCTACACCTTC.

V usage is TRBV6-5 and J usage is TRBJ2-3; TRBD1 matches 7 bases. With 2 bases clipped from V and 4 bases from J, the junction kept 3 bases outside the gene matches. The CDR3 consists of 14 residues. Germline V gives CDR1 MNHEY, CDR2 SVGAGI. The CDR3 region has the DNA TGTGCCAGCAGTTACGGTCAGGGGGCAGATACGCAGTATTTT. This sequence encodes CASSYGQGADTQYF.

The V gene is TRBV6-1, the J gene TRBJ1-5, with TRBD1 matching over 8 bases. The CDR3 covers 15 residues. The J segment lost 3 bases and the V segment lost 5 bases, leaving 6 bases of the junction unmatched. Germline CDR1 reads MNHNS; CDR2 reads SASEGT. The CDR3 region has the DNA TGTGCCAGCAGTCCCCTACAGGGGGTCAATCAGCCCCAGCATTTT. Its translation: CASSPLQGVNQPQHF.